The TCR beta chain under discussion was sequenced for a study of blood T cells in healthy people across ages. Points from the study as a whole: Compared with aged donors, long-lived donors showed fewer expanded clones, suggesting selection. Among T cells, TCR beta diversity per million cells dropped roughly linearly as age rose.

Per the germline V gene, CDR1 is MGHDK and CDR2 is SYGVNS. V was cut by 1 base and J by 5 bases, with 12 bases left in between. The CDR3 length is 14 residues. Next came a second PCR, run for about 6 to 12 cycles, which used a sample-barcoded 5' primer along with a J-beta primer mix. A single record per CDR3 protein comes from TCRdb applying MiXCR to the 5' RACE reads. The sample has about 1.7 million distinct CDR3 sequences; 25% to 30% are singletons. Each sample provided at least 5.5 micrograms of extracted total RNA. This clonotype was detected many times. What it binds is not known. The sequence derives from a woman aged 30 to 39 in good health. The chain joins TRBV25-1 to TRBJ2-7; no clear D gene. The sequenced sample was blood. This CDR3 reads CASSESSRADEQYF. CDR3 sequence (DNA): TGTGCCAGCAGTGAATCCTCCCGGGCTGACGAGCAGTACTTC.